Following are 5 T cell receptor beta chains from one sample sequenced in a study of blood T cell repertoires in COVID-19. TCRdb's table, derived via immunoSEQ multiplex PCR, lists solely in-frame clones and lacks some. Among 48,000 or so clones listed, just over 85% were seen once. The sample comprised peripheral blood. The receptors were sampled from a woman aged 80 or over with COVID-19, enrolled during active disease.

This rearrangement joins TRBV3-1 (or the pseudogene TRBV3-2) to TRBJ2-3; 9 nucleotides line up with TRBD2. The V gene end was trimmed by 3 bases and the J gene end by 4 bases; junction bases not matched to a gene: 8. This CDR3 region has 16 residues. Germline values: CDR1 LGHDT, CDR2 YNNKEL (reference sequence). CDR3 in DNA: TGTGCCAGCAGCCAGAGTAGCGGGAGAGAGCCAGATACGCAGTATTTT. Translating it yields CASSQSSGREPDTQYF.

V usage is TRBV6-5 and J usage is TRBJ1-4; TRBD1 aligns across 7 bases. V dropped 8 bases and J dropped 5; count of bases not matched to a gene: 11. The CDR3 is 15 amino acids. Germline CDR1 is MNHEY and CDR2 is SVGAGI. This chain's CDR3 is CASQLLQGKNEKLFF. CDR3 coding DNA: TGTGCCAGCCAACTTTTACAGGGGAAAAATGAAAAACTGTTTTTT.

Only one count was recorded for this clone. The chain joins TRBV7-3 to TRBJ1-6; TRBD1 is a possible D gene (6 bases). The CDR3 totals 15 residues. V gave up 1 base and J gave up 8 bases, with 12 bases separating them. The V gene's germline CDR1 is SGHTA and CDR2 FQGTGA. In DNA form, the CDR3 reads TGTGCCAGCAGCTTAAAACAGGGAGTCGATTCACCCCTCCACTTT. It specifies CASSLKQGVDSPLHF.

The CDR3 protein is CASSPRTAYNTEAFF. CDR3 nucleotides: TGTGCCAGCAGTCCCCGGACAGCCTACAACACTGAAGCTTTCTTT. The V gene is TRBV28, the J gene TRBJ1-1, with a possible D match to TRBD1 (6 bases). This CDR3 is built from 15 residues. Trimming took 5 bases from V and 2 from J, leaving 15 bases between them. CDR1 and CDR2 from the germline V gene are MDHEN and SYDVKM.

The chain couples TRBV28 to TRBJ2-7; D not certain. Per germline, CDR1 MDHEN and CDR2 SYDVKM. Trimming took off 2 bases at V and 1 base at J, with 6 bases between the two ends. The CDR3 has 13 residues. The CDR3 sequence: CASSLLGSYEQYF. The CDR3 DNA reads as TGTGCCAGCAGTTTACTAGGTTCCTACGAGCAGTACTTC.